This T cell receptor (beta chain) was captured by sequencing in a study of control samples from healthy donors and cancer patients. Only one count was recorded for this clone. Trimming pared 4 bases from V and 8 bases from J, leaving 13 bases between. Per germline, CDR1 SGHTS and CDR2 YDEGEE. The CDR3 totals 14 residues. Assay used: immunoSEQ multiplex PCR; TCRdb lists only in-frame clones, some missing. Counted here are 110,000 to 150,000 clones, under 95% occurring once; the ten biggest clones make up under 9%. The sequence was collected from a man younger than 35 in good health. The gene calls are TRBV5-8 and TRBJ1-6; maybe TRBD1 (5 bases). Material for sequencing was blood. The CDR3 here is CASSPGLEHSPLHF. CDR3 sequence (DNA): TGTGCCAGCAGCCCGGGACTTGAGCATTCACCCCTCCACTTT.